The source of this TCR beta chain is a study of blood T cell repertoires in COVID-19. Profiling relied on immunoSEQ multiplex PCR, and the TCRdb table lists in-frame clones only, not all of them. The table has hundreds of thousands of clones, 89% seen once. This TCR derives from a woman aged 60-75 years with acute or convalescent COVID-19. Input material: peripheral blood.

Here the CDR3 DNA reads TGTGCCAGCAGCTCTACAGGACAGGCATCCCAGTACTTC. Amino acid sequence: CASSSTGQASQYF. The chain joins TRBV7-2 to TRBJ2-7, with 7 nucleotides matching TRBD1. Losses at the gene ends were 4 bases for V and 10 bases for J; bases not matched to a gene: 10. Germline loops: CDR1 SGHTA, CDR2 FQGNSA. The CDR3 totals 13 residues.